The source of this T cell receptor beta chain is a study of cytomegalovirus exposure and HLA in healthy donors. The PCR had 60 Vbeta and 13 Jbeta primers. Per the original data handling: Approximately 11 million of tens of millions of unique TCR beta chains were shared, per a later count. Some clones are missing from TCRdb's copy, which holds only in-frame ones; the method was immunoSEQ multiplex PCR. Clonal size and the V and J genes are those of that table, whereas D and trimming came from the DNA. Of about 160,000 clones in the sample, around 80% were seen once. Trimming removed 5 bases at V and 4 bases at J, with 18 bases between. This CDR3 has 15 residues. Germline V gene data show CDR1 as SGHAT and CDR2 as FQNNGV. In regard to this clone: The antigen is undetermined.

The study, taken as a whole, reports: The study recorded over 150 TCR beta chains that were cytomegalovirus-associated. About 87% or about 30% of the time was how often most TCR beta V segments were productive, according to an earlier analysis. Both high specificity and high sensitivity reportedly marked the classifier's diagnosis of cytomegalovirus status.

The chain carries TRBV11-2 and TRBJ2-7; D perhaps matches TRBD1 (5 bases). Sequencing was carried out using PBMCs. The receptor's source is a woman aged 18-35 years in good health and CMV-seronegative. Written as DNA, the CDR3 is TGTGCCAGCAGCCCATCCGGACAAGGCAGGTACGAGCAGTACTTC. It yields the protein CASSPSGQGRYEQYF.